A single sample is the source of the 10 T cell receptor beta chains below, sequenced in a study of identical twins. TCRdb independently ran MiXCR on the 5' RACE reads; one entry per CDR3 protein. This sample has around 690,000 distinct CDR3 sequences, with 21% found just once. These sequences were also reported in another study, on T cells expressing NK-cell markers.

The sequenced material came from PBMCs. The receptor set was obtained from a woman younger than 30 in good health.

The chain combines TRBV6-5 with TRBJ2-3; TRBD1 aligns across 8 bases. J lost 3 bases, V lost 4 bases, and 6 bases had no gene match. This CDR3 has 15 residues. CDR1 and CDR2 from the germline V gene are MNHEY and SVGAGI. The CDR3 here is CASSFDRGGTDTQYF. CDR3 bases: TGTGCCAGCAGTTTCGACAGGGGCGGAACAGATACGCAGTATTTT.

The rearrangement links TRBV12-3 or TRBV12-4 to TRBJ1-2; D perhaps matches TRBD1 (5 bases). Trimming left V 3 bases short and J 5 bases short, with 13 bases between. The CDR3 has 14 residues. CDR3 sequence reads: CASSFGGGGYGYTF. Here the CDR3 DNA reads TGTGCCAGCAGTTTCGGCGGGGGAGGGTATGGCTACACCTTC.

The genes are TRBV7-2 and TRBJ2-1; the D gene is possibly TRBD2 (6 bases). V gave up 0 bases and J gave up 3 bases, with 9 bases separating them. This CDR3 is 15 amino acids long. Germline CDR1 and CDR2: SGHTA and FQGNSA. This chain's CDR3 is CASSLARDFYNEQFF. The CDR3 bases are TGTGCCAGCAGCTTAGCGAGGGACTTCTACAATGAGCAGTTCTTC.

This sequence joins TRBV24-1 and TRBJ2-1, with a weak D call TRBD1 (5 bases). This CDR3 spans 14 amino acids. V was clipped by 3 bases and J by 4 bases, with 9 bases between them. Germline CDR1 is KGHDR and CDR2 is SFDVKD. The CDR3: CATSDPRQYNEQFF. CDR3 nucleotide sequence: TGTGCCACCAGTGATCCAAGACAGTACAATGAGCAGTTCTTC.

The genes are TRBV20-1 and TRBJ2-1, with 12 positions matching TRBD2. Germline V gives CDR1 DFQATT, CDR2 SNEGSKA (reference sequence). J lost 1 base, V lost 5 bases, and 9 bases had no gene match. This CDR3 comprises 17 residues. The CDR3 nucleotides are TGCAGTGCTCCGAGTGCTAGCGGGAGGGCTTCCTACAATGAGCAGTTCTTC. Translated, it gives CSAPSASGRASYNEQFF.

V is TRBV12-3 or TRBV12-4 and J is TRBJ1-2; unclear D gene. This CDR3 region has 13 residues. The V and J ends lost 6 bases and 3 bases respectively, with 11 bases between them. CDR3: CASRQGRDYGYTF. DNA of the CDR3: TGTGCCAGCAGACAAGGGCGCGACTATGGCTACACCTTC.

This chain links TRBV12-3 or TRBV12-4 with TRBJ1-3, with D perhaps TRBD1 (5 bases). The CDR3 has 15 amino acids. Trimming left V 7 bases short and J 0 bases short, with 13 bases between. The CDR3 bases are TGTGCCAGCACCGACAGAGCAAGCTCTGGAAACACCATATATTTT. This encodes CASTDRASSGNTIYF.

V gene TRBV12-3 or TRBV12-4 combines with J gene TRBJ1-1; 7 bases map to TRBD1. The CDR3 covers 14 residues. The junction had 8 bases not matched to a gene; V was cut back by 5 bases and J by 5 bases. The CDR3 bases are TGTGCCAGCAGTCCCCGACAGGGTCGGACTGAAGCTTTCTTT. Translation: CASSPRQGRTEAFF.

The chain uses TRBV7-2 and TRBJ1-2, with 8 positions matching TRBD1. This CDR3 has 17 amino acids. CDR1 and CDR2 (germline): SGHTA, FQGNSA. Trimming took 5 bases from V and 5 from J; bases not matched to a gene: 16. The CDR3 reads CASSHSGTGAGMYGYTF. The CDR3 DNA is TGTGCCAGCAGCCACAGCGGGACAGGCGCAGGGATGTATGGCTACACCTTC.

This clonotype has more than one count but fewer than ten. The chain is built from TRBV20-1 and TRBJ2-1; maybe TRBD2 (6 bases). The CDR3 runs 14 residues. Trimming took off 0 bases at V and 4 bases at J, with 10 bases between the two ends. Germline lookup yields CDR1 DFQATT and CDR2 SNEGSKA (reference sequence). This CDR3 is CSARDGTQYNEQFF. CDR3 DNA sequence: TGCAGTGCTAGAGATGGGACTCAGTACAATGAGCAGTTCTTC.